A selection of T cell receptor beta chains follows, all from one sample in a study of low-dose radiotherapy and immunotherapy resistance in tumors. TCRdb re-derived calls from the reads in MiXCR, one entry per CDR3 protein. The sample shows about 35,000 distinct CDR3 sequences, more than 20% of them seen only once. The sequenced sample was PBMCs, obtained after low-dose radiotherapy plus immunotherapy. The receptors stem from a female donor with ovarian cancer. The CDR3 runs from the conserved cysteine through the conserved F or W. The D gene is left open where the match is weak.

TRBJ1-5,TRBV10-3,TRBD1,CAITSDRDNQPQHF
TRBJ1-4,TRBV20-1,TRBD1,CSAGDRGREKLFF
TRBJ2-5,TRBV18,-,CASSTPETQYF
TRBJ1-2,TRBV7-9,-,CASSLNSNYGYTF
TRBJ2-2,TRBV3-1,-,CASSLRRSSIIGELFF
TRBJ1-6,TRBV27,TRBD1,CASSPGQGWTPLHF
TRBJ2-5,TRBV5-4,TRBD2,CASSWGLGVQETQYF
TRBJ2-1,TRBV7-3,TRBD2,CASSPGRAYNEQFF
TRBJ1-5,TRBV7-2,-,CASSPYTLRGLGQPQHF
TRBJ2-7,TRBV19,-,CASTSRGAPYEQYF
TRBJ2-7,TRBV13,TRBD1,CASRGQGFGEQYF
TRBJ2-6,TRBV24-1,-,CATSQASGANVLTF
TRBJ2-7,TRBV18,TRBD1,CASSPPGQPSEQYF
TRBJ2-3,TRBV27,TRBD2,CASSRKSGFSGGGSTDTQYF
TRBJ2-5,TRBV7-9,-,CASSSSGFETQYF
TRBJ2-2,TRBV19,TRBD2,CASSRGLADTGELFF
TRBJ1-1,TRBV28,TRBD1,CASSPLGQGNTEAFF
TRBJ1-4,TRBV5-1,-,CASSSQPRANEKLFF
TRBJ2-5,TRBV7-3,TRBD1,CASSLSLDRARETQYF
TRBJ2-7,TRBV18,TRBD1,CASSPRTGVYEQYF
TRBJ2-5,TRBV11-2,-,CASSPRPTSETQYF
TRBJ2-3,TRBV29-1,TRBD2,CSVRSGGASDTQYF